This T cell receptor beta chain derives from a study of metastatic and nonmetastatic thyroid tumors. As for the study in general: From malignant and benign thyroid patients, repertoires in blood and in tumor or nodule tissue were compared.

Source study methods: Across clinicopathological groups, CDR3 differences served as the basis for building a distant-metastasis classifier for papillary thyroid cancer. With MiXCR, TCRdb called clones anew from the PCR reads. The V and J calls shown here were made by TCRdb, not taken from the authors' results. The sample lists 20,000 to 25,000 clones; nearly 25% were seen once. This clone was counted many times. Antigen unknown. Findings and limits, study-wide: Compared with benign nodules, malignant thyroid tumors were reported to have significantly higher TCR beta diversity in both blood and tumor.

Every patient underwent thyroid surgery untreated. This receptor was identified in a female donor with papillary thyroid cancer or a benign thyroid nodule (not recorded which). Some clones in this sample may be carry-over from other donors' samples. Sequenced: tumor tissue.

CDR3 DNA: TGTGCCATCAGTGCGGGACAGGCCACCAAAAACATTCAGTACTTC. Encoded protein: CAISAGQATKNIQYF. V and J are TRBV10-3 and TRBJ2-4; 8 nucleotides line up with TRBD1. The CDR3 is 15 amino acids. With 4 bases clipped from V and 2 bases from J, the junction kept 4 bases outside the gene matches. The germline V gene has CDR1 ENHRY and CDR2 SYGVKD.